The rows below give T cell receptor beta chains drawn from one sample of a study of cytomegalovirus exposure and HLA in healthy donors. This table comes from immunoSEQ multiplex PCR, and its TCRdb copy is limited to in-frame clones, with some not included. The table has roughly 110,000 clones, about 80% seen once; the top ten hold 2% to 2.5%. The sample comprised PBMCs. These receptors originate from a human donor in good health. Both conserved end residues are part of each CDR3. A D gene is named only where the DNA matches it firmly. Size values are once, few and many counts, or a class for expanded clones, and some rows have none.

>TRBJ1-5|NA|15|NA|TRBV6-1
CASAVGLSSNQPQHF
TGTGCCAGCGCAGTGGGGCTTAGTAGCAATCAGCCCCAGCATTTT
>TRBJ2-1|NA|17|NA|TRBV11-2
CASSSSPRWVSYNEQFF
TGTGCCAGCAGCTCCTCCCCTAGATGGGTATCCTACAATGAGCAGTTCTTC
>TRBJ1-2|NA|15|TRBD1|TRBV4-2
CASSQVVSGGDGYTF
TGTGCCAGCAGCCAAGTAGTGTCAGGGGGCGATGGCTACACCTTC
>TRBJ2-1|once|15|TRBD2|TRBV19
CASSIYSGRASEQFF
TGTGCCAGTAGTATCTATAGCGGGAGGGCCTCTGAGCAGTTCTTC
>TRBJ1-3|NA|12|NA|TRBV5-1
CASALQQNTIYF
TGCGCCAGCGCTCTCCAACAAAACACCATATATTTT
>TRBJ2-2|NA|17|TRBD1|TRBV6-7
CASSYRVRDRATGELFF
TGTGCCAGCAGTTACCGTGTCCGGGACAGGGCCACCGGGGAGCTGTTTTTT
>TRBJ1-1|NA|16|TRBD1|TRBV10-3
CAISEMDRGSNTEAFF
TGTGCCATCAGTGAGATGGACAGGGGTTCGAACACTGAAGCTTTCTTT
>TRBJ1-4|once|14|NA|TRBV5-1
CASSQTVNKEKLFF
TGCGCCAGCAGCCAAACAGTAAACAAAGAAAAACTGTTTTTT
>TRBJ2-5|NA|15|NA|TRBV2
CASSDVTRIQETQYF
TGTGCCAGCAGCGACGTAACTAGAATACAAGAGACCCAGTACTTC
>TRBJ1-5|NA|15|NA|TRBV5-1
CASSWTAGSNQPQHF
TGCGCCAGCAGCTGGACCGCGGGGAGCAATCAGCCCCAGCATTTT
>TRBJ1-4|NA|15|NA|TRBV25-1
CASSENQGANEKLFF
TGTGCCAGCAGTGAAAACCAGGGTGCAAATGAAAAACTGTTTTTT
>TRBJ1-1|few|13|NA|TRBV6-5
CASSGTFNTEAFF
TGTGCCAGCAGTGGGACTTTTAACACTGAAGCTTTCTTT
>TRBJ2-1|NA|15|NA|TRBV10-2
CASSEVAPRDAEQFF
TGCGCCAGCAGTGAGGTAGCTCCACGTGACGCTGAGCAGTTCTTC
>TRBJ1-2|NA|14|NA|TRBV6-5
CASSYSKLNYGYTF
TGTGCCAGCAGTTACTCGAAACTTAACTATGGCTACACCTTC
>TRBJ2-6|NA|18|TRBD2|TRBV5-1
CASSRTSGSVPGANVLTF
TGCGCCAGCAGCCGGACTAGCGGGAGTGTCCCTGGGGCCAACGTCCTGACTTTC
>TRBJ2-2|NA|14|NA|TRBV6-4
CASSELYGAGELFF
TGTGCCAGCAGTGAATTGTACGGAGCCGGGGAGCTGTTTTTT
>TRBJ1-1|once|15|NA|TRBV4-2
CASSQARGGNTEAFF
TGTGCCAGCAGCCAAGCAAGGGGGGGGAACACTGAAGCTTTCTTT
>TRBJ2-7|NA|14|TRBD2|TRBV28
CASSTSGRVGEQYF
TGTGCCAGCAGCACTAGCGGGAGAGTTGGCGAGCAGTACTTC
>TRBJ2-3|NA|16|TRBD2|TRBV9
CASSVGASGRTDTQYF
TGTGCCAGCAGCGTAGGGGCTAGCGGGAGAACAGATACGCAGTATTTT
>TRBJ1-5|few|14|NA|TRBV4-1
CASSQKTVSQPQHF
TGCGCCAGCAGCCAAAAGACAGTCAGTCAGCCCCAGCATTTT
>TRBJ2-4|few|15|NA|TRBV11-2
CASSFGGIAKNIQYF
TGTGCCAGCAGCTTCGGCGGGATAGCCAAAAACATTCAGTACTTC
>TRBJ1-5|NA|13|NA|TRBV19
CASSTGRWQPQHF
TGTGCCAGTAGCACAGGGCGGTGGCAGCCCCAGCATTTT
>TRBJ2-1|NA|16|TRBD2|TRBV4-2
CASSLGGADGYNEQFF
TGTGCCAGCAGCCTCGGGGGGGCGGATGGCTACAATGAGCAGTTCTTC
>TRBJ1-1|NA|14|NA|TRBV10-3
CAISESGGGARAFF
TGTGCCATCAGTGAGTCGGGTGGAGGGGCTCGAGCTTTCTTT
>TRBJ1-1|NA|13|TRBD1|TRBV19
CASSLGTGREAFF
TGTGCCAGTAGTCTCGGGACAGGGCGGGAAGCTTTCTTT
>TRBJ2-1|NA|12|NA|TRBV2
CASSVFFDEQFF
TGTGCCAGCAGTGTATTCTTTGATGAGCAGTTCTTC